A selection of T cell receptor beta chains follows, all from one sample in a study of a mutant IDH1 vaccine in newly diagnosed glioma. Antigens for these TCRs are unknown. Method: immunoSEQ multiplex PCR; TCRdb's copy keeps in-frame clones and lacks some. The sample has 60,000 to 70,000 clones, over 80% seen once; the top ten hold 3.5% to 4.5%. The sample here was PBMCs, taken from a glioma patient whose treatment included an IDH1 peptide vaccine. The receptor source for this set is a man aged 30 to 45 with glioma. Each CDR3 is given with its conserved first and last residue. Fields, in order: clone size, D gene, V gene, J gene, CDR3 DNA, CDR3 protein. The D gene is left open where the match is weak. For some rows the clone size is stated as once, few or many, or as a class when expanded; others skip it.

clone size: NA
D gene: NA
V gene: TRBV2
J gene: TRBJ2-1
CDR3 DNA: TGTGCCAGCACCTCGGACGCGAGCTCCTACAATGAGCAGTTCTTC
CDR3 protein: CASTSDASSYNEQFF

clone size: once
D gene: NA
V gene: TRBV11-2
J gene: TRBJ1-2
CDR3 DNA: TGTGCCAGCAGCTTAGTGGACACCTATGGCTACACCTTC
CDR3 protein: CASSLVDTYGYTF

clone size: NA
D gene: NA
V gene: TRBV28
J gene: TRBJ1-1
CDR3 DNA: TGTGCCAGCAGGCAAACCCAGAACACTGAAGCTTTCTTT
CDR3 protein: CASRQTQNTEAFF

clone size: NA
D gene: NA
V gene: TRBV12-1
J gene: TRBJ1-1
CDR3 DNA: TGTGCCAGCAGCTTTGAACTGGGAGCAAACACTGAAGCTTTCTTT
CDR3 protein: CASSFELGANTEAFF

clone size: NA
D gene: TRBD1
V gene: TRBV6-5
J gene: TRBJ1-4
CDR3 DNA: TGTGCCAGCAGTTACTCGACAGGGGGTGAAAAACTGTTTTTT
CDR3 protein: CASSYSTGGEKLFF

clone size: NA
D gene: NA
V gene: TRBV19
J gene: TRBJ1-5
CDR3 DNA: TGTGCCAGTGCCCCTCGGTGGGAGCAGCCCCAGCATTTT
CDR3 protein: CASAPRWEQPQHF

clone size: NA
D gene: NA
V gene: TRBV29-1
J gene: TRBJ2-7
CDR3 DNA: TGCAGCGTTGTGGGTCCGACCCATAGCTCCTACGAGCAGTACTTC
CDR3 protein: CSVVGPTHSSYEQYF

clone size: NA
D gene: TRBD2
V gene: TRBV19
J gene: TRBJ2-7
CDR3 DNA: TGTGCCAGTAGTCCTCGGGGAGGGTCTTATTACGAGCAGTACTTC
CDR3 protein: CASSPRGGSYYEQYF

clone size: NA
D gene: NA
V gene: TRBV6-6
J gene: TRBJ1-1
CDR3 DNA: TGTGCCAGCAGTTACACAACAGGGACTGAAGCTTTCTTT
CDR3 protein: CASSYTTGTEAFF

clone size: NA
D gene: NA
V gene: TRBV14
J gene: TRBJ2-3
CDR3 DNA: TGTGCCAGCAGAAGAAATGACGAGACAGATACGCAGTATTTT
CDR3 protein: CASRRNDETDTQYF

clone size: NA
D gene: NA
V gene: TRBV4-1
J gene: TRBJ2-7
CDR3 DNA: TGCGCCAGCAGCCAAGGAATTGGGCCAGGGTCCTACGAGCAGTACTTC
CDR3 protein: CASSQGIGPGSYEQYF

clone size: NA
D gene: NA
V gene: TRBV2
J gene: TRBJ2-7
CDR3 DNA: TGTGCCAGCAGTGCCGGCAGCTACGAGCAGTACTTC
CDR3 protein: CASSAGSYEQYF

clone size: NA
D gene: TRBD2
V gene: TRBV19
J gene: TRBJ2-5
CDR3 DNA: TGTGCCAGTAGTATAGTTGGCGGGGGGGCCAGAGAGACCCAGTACTTC
CDR3 protein: CASSIVGGGARETQYF

clone size: once
D gene: NA
V gene: TRBV27
J gene: TRBJ2-3
CDR3 DNA: TGTGCCAGCAGTCTCCGCGGAGATACGCAGTATTTT
CDR3 protein: CASSLRGDTQYF

clone size: NA
D gene: NA
V gene: TRBV5-4
J gene: TRBJ2-7
CDR3 DNA: TGTGCCAGCAGCTCGGGCAATCCCTACGAGCAGTACTTC
CDR3 protein: CASSSGNPYEQYF

clone size: NA
D gene: TRBD2
V gene: TRBV7-9
J gene: TRBJ2-3
CDR3 DNA: TGTGCCAGCACCATGGGCCGGGGGGGCCTAGATACGCAGTATTTT
CDR3 protein: CASTMGRGGLDTQYF

clone size: NA
D gene: TRBD2
V gene: TRBV7-6
J gene: TRBJ2-2
CDR3 DNA: TGTGCCAGCAGCCCCTGGACTAGCGGGGGTTCGTCAGGCGGGGAGCTGTTTTTT
CDR3 protein: CASSPWTSGGSSGGELFF

clone size: NA
D gene: NA
V gene: TRBV30
J gene: TRBJ1-3
CDR3 DNA: TGTGCCTGGAGTGTTGGGTCTGGAAACACCATATATTTT
CDR3 protein: CAWSVGSGNTIYF

clone size: once
D gene: TRBD1
V gene: TRBV6-1
J gene: TRBJ1-1
CDR3 DNA: TGTGCCAGCAGTGAAAGGCAGGGGGCTGGGACTGAAGCTTTCTTT
CDR3 protein: CASSERQGAGTEAFF

clone size: NA
D gene: NA
V gene: TRBV5-1
J gene: TRBJ1-2
CDR3 DNA: TGCGCCAGCAGCTTGGTTGCAGGTTACTATGGCTACACCTTC
CDR3 protein: CASSLVAGYYGYTF